This T cell receptor (beta chain) was observed in a study of cytomegalovirus exposure and HLA in healthy donors. In the case of this clone: The antigen is not known.

General observations from the study: It was likely that a cluster of highly shared sequence variants was a sequencing artifact.

This CDR3 is built from 13 residues. Germline V gives CDR1 SGDLS, CDR2 YYNGEE. Between the trimmed V and J ends, which lost 0 bases and 6 bases, there was a span of 9 bases. The donors were healthy bone marrow donors. The study ran its PCR with 60 Vbeta and 13 Jbeta primers. Sequencing used immunoSEQ multiplex PCR; TCRdb keeps in-frame clones, though not all of them. The top ten hold roughly 2.1% of the sample, which has a few hundred thousand clones, 85% to 90% seen once. The rearrangement joins TRBV9 to TRBJ1-2, with D uncertain. Source material: PBMCs. The receptor was derived from a woman under 30 in good health and CMV-seronegative. CDR3 bases: TGTGCCAGCAGCGTAGAACCGGAGCATGGCTACACCTTC. Protein product: CASSVEPEHGYTF.